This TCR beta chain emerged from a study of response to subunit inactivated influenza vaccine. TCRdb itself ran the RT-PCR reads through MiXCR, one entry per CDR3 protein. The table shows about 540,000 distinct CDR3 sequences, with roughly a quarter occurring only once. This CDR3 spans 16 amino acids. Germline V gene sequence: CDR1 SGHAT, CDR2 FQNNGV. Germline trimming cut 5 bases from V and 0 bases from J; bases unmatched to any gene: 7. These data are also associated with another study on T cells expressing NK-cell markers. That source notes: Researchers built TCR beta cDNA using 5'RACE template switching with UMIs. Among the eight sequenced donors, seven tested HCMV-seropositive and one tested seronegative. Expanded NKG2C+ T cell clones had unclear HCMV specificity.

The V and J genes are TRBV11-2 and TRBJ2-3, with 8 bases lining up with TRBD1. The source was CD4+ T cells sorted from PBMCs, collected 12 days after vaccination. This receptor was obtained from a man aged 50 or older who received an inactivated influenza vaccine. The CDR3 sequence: CASSQGQGYSTDTQYF. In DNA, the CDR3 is TGTGCCAGCAGCCAAGGACAGGGATATAGCACAGATACGCAGTATTTT.